Each of the 14 T cell receptor beta chains below was sequenced from the same sample in a study of T cell repertoires in aging, cancer and after chemotherapy. Amplification of TCR beta used genomic DNA extracted from peripheral blood. Rearranged V-D-J TRB sequences were amplified with a mixed TRB-A/B primer pool. Each CDR3 protein gets one entry after TCRdb re-called the multiplex PCR reads with MiXCR. The sample includes about 12,000 distinct CDR3 sequences, roughly 31% of them seen just once. Sequenced sample: blood. All receptors come from a human donor in good health. The donor label of this sample is uncertain.

V gene TRBV30 combines with J gene TRBJ1-1; no definite D call. The V gene's germline CDR1 is GTSNPN and CDR2 SVGIG (reference sequence). With 4 bases removed from V and 1 base from J, the gap between germline ends came to 13 bases. CDR3 length: 14 residues. DNA of the CDR3: TGTGCCTGGACTGCCTCGCACCCGAACACTGAAGCTTTCTTT. Translated: CAWTASHPNTEAFF.

The chain employs TRBV20-1 and TRBJ2-3; 11 positions match TRBD2. The CDR3 has 15 amino acids. Trimming at V came to 3 bases and at J to 4 bases, leaving 6 bases not matched to a gene. Looked up from germline, CDR1 is DFQATT and CDR2 is SNEGSKA (reference sequence). The CDR3 protein is CSASHASGGPDTQYF. DNA of the CDR3: TGCAGTGCTAGTCACGCTAGCGGGGGGCCAGATACGCAGTATTTT.

This clonotype was counted between two and nine times. The J gene is TRBJ1-6, the V gene TRBV19; no clear D gene. V lost 3 bases and J lost 7, with 7 bases in between. The CDR3 has 13 residues. Germline V CDR1 and CDR2: LNHDA, SQIVND (reference sequence). This CDR3 reads CASSMDRNSPLHF. The CDR3 DNA is TGTGCCAGTAGTATGGATCGCAATTCACCCCTCCACTTT.

J is TRBJ2-1 and V is TRBV12-3 or TRBV12-4; TRBD2 aligns across 11 bases. J was trimmed by 7 bases and V by 6 bases; bases with no gene match: 5. This CDR3 has 14 amino acids. CDR3 nucleotide sequence: TGTGCCAGCAGCTCTAGCGGGGGGAGAAATGAGCAGTTCTTC. This encodes CASSSSGGRNEQFF.

The rearrangement joins TRBV7-6 to TRBJ1-1, with D perhaps matching TRBD1 (6 bases). CDR1 is SGHVS, CDR2 FNYEAQ, per germline. CDR3 size: 13 residues. The V gene lost 5 bases and the J gene lost 3 bases, with 10 bases spanning the gap. The CDR3 here is CASSTGQYTEAFF. The CDR3 region has the DNA TGTGCCAGCAGCACTGGACAGTACACTGAAGCTTTCTTT.

The chain recombines TRBV12-3 or TRBV12-4 with TRBJ2-5; D might be TRBD2 (6 bases). Trimming left V 3 bases short and J 3 bases short, with 8 bases between. This CDR3 contains 13 residues. The CDR3 spells CASSFGGEETQYF. The CDR3 DNA is TGTGCCAGCAGTTTTGGCGGGGAAGAGACCCAGTACTTC.

The chain uses TRBV6-1 and TRBJ1-2; D might be TRBD1 (5 bases). Trimming took off 3 bases at V and 4 bases at J, with 15 bases between the two ends. This CDR3 spans 15 amino acids. The germline gives CDR1 MNHNS, CDR2 SASEGT. The CDR3 protein is CASSEVAGYGYGYTF. CDR3 coding DNA: TGTGCCAGCAGTGAGGTGGCAGGGTATGGCTATGGCTACACCTTC.

V usage is TRBV6-4 and J usage is TRBJ1-1; D call uncertain. From germline, CDR1 is MRHNA and CDR2 SNTAGT. Trimming removed 5 bases at V and 1 base at J, with 8 bases between. The CDR3 totals 13 residues. The CDR3 DNA reads as TGTGCCAGCAGTTCCCCCTGGAACACTGAAGCTTTCTTT. Protein: CASSSPWNTEAFF.

The V call is TRBV10-3, the J call TRBJ2-7, with 9 bases lining up with TRBD1. This CDR3 has 14 amino acids. The V gene end was trimmed by 0 bases and the J gene end by 4 bases; junction bases not matched to a gene: 1. The V gene's germline CDR1 is ENHRY and CDR2 SYGVKD. The CDR3 spells CAISESGQGYEQYF. The CDR3 nucleotides read TGTGCCATCAGTGAGTCGGGACAGGGATACGAGCAGTACTTC.

In its sample, this clonotype was seen a few times. The chain recombines TRBV6-1 with TRBJ2-7, with a possible D match to TRBD1 (6 bases). Germline-derived CDR1 and CDR2 are MNHNS and SASEGT. This CDR3 comprises 13 residues. V was shortened by 1 base and J by 6 bases, with 10 bases between the two germline ends. In nucleotides, the CDR3 is TGTGCCAGCAGTGAAGTTCGAGGGGGCGAGCAGTACTTC. The encoded protein is CASSEVRGGEQYF.

V gene TRBV5-1 combines with J gene TRBJ2-3, with 7 bases matching TRBD1. Germline assignment: CDR1 SGHRS and CDR2 YFSETQ. There are 14 residues in the CDR3. The V gene end was trimmed by 3 bases and the J gene end by 7 bases; junction bases not matched to a gene: 8. The CDR3: CASSSRTGGNTQYF. In DNA, the CDR3 is TGCGCCAGCAGCTCCAGGACAGGTGGAAATACGCAGTATTTT. The full variable domain, with the rest looked up from reference TRBV5-1 and TRBJ2-3, is KAGVTQTPRYLIKTRGQQVTLSCSPISGHRSVSWYQQTPGQGLQFLFEYFSETQRNKGNFPGRFSGRQFSNSRSEMNVSTLELGDSALYLCASSSRTGGNTQYFGPGTRLTVL.

This sequence joins TRBV20-1 and TRBJ2-1; 10 bases match TRBD2. The CDR3 is 15 residues long. The V segment lost 0 bases and the J segment 6 bases; nucleotides outside the gene matches: 5. Per the germline V gene, CDR1 is DFQATT and CDR2 is SNEGSKA (reference sequence). The CDR3 here is CSARDTLAGSNEQFF. DNA for the CDR3: TGCAGTGCTAGAGATACACTAGCGGGGTCCAATGAGCAGTTCTTC.

In its sample, this clonotype was seen a few times. V usage is TRBV6-1 and J usage is TRBJ2-5; 12 positions match TRBD2. The V gene's germline CDR1 is MNHNS and CDR2 SASEGT. J lost 4 bases, V lost 2 bases, and 2 bases had no gene match. The CDR3 runs to 15 residues. The CDR3 sequence: CASSELAGGPETQYF. The CDR3 bases are TGTGCCAGCAGTGAACTAGCGGGGGGGCCAGAGACCCAGTACTTC.

The gene calls are TRBV19 and TRBJ2-7; possibly TRBD1 or TRBD2 for D (6 bases each). Germline V gene sequence: CDR1 LNHDA, CDR2 SQIVND (reference sequence). Trimming cost V 9 bases and J 6 bases, with 18 bases left between them. The CDR3 has 13 residues. CDR3 DNA sequence: TGTGCCAGAAGACCGGGGGCGGACACCGAGCAGTACTTC. Translation: CARRPGADTEQYF.